What follows are 5 T cell receptor beta chains derived from one specimen sequenced in a study of T cells in Graves' hyperthyroidism and ophthalmopathy. Authors of the study amplified TCR beta CDR3 regions from RNA transcripts. HTBI primers were employed in a first-round RT-PCR of the TCR CDR3. TCRdb reanalysed the multiplex PCR reads using MiXCR and keeps one entry per CDR3 protein. The data hold a few hundred thousand distinct CDR3 sequences, with 15% to 19% observed a single time. The sequenced sample consisted of blood. The receptors here all came from a woman aged 30 to 39 with Graves' hyperthyroidism.

This clonotype came up many times. This sequence joins TRBV7-9 and TRBJ1-1; D remains ambiguous. CDR1 is SEHNR and CDR2 is FQNEAQ in the germline V gene (reference sequence). This CDR3 is 14 amino acids long. Deletions cut 3 bases from V and 3 bases from J, with 11 bases between. CDR3 DNA sequence: TGTGCCAGCAGCTTCGTCCCAGCGCACACTGAAGCTTTCTTT. Residues: CASSFVPAHTEAFF.

The sample holds many counts of this clonotype. This chain joins TRBV6-1 and TRBJ1-2; TRBD1 matches at 8 bases. This CDR3 is built from 14 residues. Germline loops: CDR1 MNHNS, CDR2 SASEGT. J was trimmed by 3 bases and V by 2 bases; bases with no gene match: 2. The CDR3 region is CASSETGGDYGYTF. CDR3 DNA sequence: TGTGCCAGCAGTGAAACAGGGGGAGACTATGGCTACACCTTC.

This clonotype was seen at least ten times. The chain combines TRBV6-6 with TRBJ2-3; possibly TRBD2 for D (5 bases). The CDR3 length is 17 residues. V lost 0 bases and J lost 0, with 13 bases in between. Germline assignment: CDR1 MNHNY and CDR2 SVGAGI (reference sequence). CDR3 coding DNA: TGTGCCAGCAGTTACTCACGGGCACAGCGGAGCACAGATACGCAGTATTTT. It encodes CASSYSRAQRSTDTQYF.

The J gene is TRBJ2-2, the V gene TRBV30, with a tentative D call TRBD1 (5 bases). The CDR3 has 13 amino acids. Germline V gene sequence: CDR1 GTSNPN, CDR2 SVGIG (reference sequence). Trimming took off 6 bases at V and 1 base at J, with 9 bases between the two ends. The CDR3 nucleotides read TGTGCCTGTCAGGGTTGGAACACCGGGGAGCTGTTTTTT. Translation: CACQGWNTGELFF.

This clonotype was counted at least ten times. The CDR3 here is CASTGNPTGGMADTQYF. The CDR3 nucleotides read TGCGCCAGCACCGGCAACCCGACAGGGGGCATGGCAGATACGCAGTATTTT. J is TRBJ2-3 and V is TRBV10-2; TRBD1 matches at 10 bases. V lost 7 bases and J lost 4; bases outside the gene matches: 14. The germline V gene has CDR1 WSHSY and CDR2 SAAADI. The CDR3 runs to 17 residues.